The 28 T cell receptor beta chains given below trace back to one sample, sequenced in a study of blood T cell repertoires in COVID-19. Generated by immunoSEQ multiplex PCR, the TCRdb table keeps only in-frame clones and is missing some. The sample records about 140,000 clones, 75% to 90% being singletons. Sequencing was done on a sample of PBMCs or T cells enriched from blood (not recorded which). These receptors originate from a man between 60 and 75 years old who had recovered from COVID-19.

This clone was detected only a few times. The chain employs TRBV29-1 and TRBJ2-7; TRBD2 agrees at 12 bases. This CDR3 has 15 amino acids. Trimming cost V 4 bases and J 0 bases; bases outside gene matches: 4. Looked up from germline, CDR1 is SQVTM and CDR2 is ANQGSEA. The chain's CDR3 is CSVGTSGVYSYEQYF. DNA for the CDR3: TGCAGCGTTGGGACTAGCGGGGTCTACTCCTACGAGCAGTACTTC.

The J gene is TRBJ1-1, the V gene TRBV11-2; no firm D call. CDR1 is SGHAT, CDR2 FQNNGV, per germline. Trimming removed 4 bases at V and 4 bases at J, with 4 bases between. The CDR3 spans 11 residues. CDR3: CASSSGTEAFF. In DNA form, the CDR3 reads TGTGCCAGCAGCTCGGGCACTGAAGCTTTCTTT.

This sequence joins TRBV19 and TRBJ1-5; tentatively, D is TRBD1 (6 bases). The CDR3 contains 15 residues. V lost 7 bases and J 1 base, leaving 14 bases between the germline ends. Germline lookup yields CDR1 LNHDA and CDR2 SQIVND (reference sequence). The chain's CDR3 is CASIGGGRSNQPQHF. In DNA form, the CDR3 reads TGTGCCAGTATCGGGGGGGGGCGAAGCAATCAGCCCCAGCATTTT.

This clone turned up a few times. The rearrangement uses TRBV4-2 and TRBJ2-3; TRBD2 matches at 12 bases. CDR3 length equals 18 residues. Losses at the gene ends were 0 bases for V and 7 bases for J; bases not matched to a gene: 11. Germline assignment: CDR1 LGHNA and CDR2 YNFKEQ. This CDR3 is CASSQDEPSGRANNTQYF. CDR3 nucleotides: TGTGCCAGCAGCCAAGATGAGCCTAGCGGGAGGGCAAATAATACGCAGTATTTT.

This chain joins TRBV5-1 and TRBJ1-5; tentative D call: TRBD1 (6 bases). V gave up 0 bases and J gave up 8 bases, with 9 bases separating them. The CDR3 sequence is 13 residues long. Germline V CDR1 and CDR2: SGHRS, YFSETQ. This chain's CDR3 is CASSLVPGEPQHF. Written as DNA, the CDR3 is TGCGCCAGCAGCTTGGTTCCAGGGGAGCCCCAGCATTTT.

V gene TRBV2 combines with J gene TRBJ1-2, with D perhaps TRBD1 (5 bases). Germline CDR1 reads SNHLY; CDR2 reads FYNNEI. With 8 bases removed from V and 4 bases from J, the gap between germline ends came to 14 bases. CDR3 size: 13 residues. CDR3 coding DNA: TGTGCCAGCTCACCTTGGCAGGGCTATGGCTACACCTTC. Protein sequence: CASSPWQGYGYTF.

The gene calls are TRBV6-2 or TRBV6-3 and TRBJ2-7; tentative D call: TRBD2 (5 bases). CDR3 length: 13 residues. Trimming took off 5 bases at V and 3 bases at J, with 11 bases between the two ends. The germline V gene has CDR1 MNHEY and CDR2 SVGEGT. The CDR3 DNA reads as TGTGCCAGCAGTCCCTCGGGATTCTACGAGCAGTACTTC. This codes for CASSPSGFYEQYF.

This clone appeared once. The gene calls are TRBV7-6 and TRBJ2-2; D gene ambiguous. Germline V gene lookup returns CDR1 SGHVS and CDR2 FNYEAQ. V was shortened by 5 bases and J by 6 bases, with 16 bases between the two germline ends. CDR3 length: 15 residues. CDR3 nucleotides: TGTGCCAGCAGCCCCCGGGTTGAATCATCCGGGGAGCTGTTTTTT. Translation: CASSPRVESSGELFF.

A word on this clone: The junction differs from germline at one of its ends, possibly a read error. Other DNA sequences in this specimen translate into the identical CDR3. The chain couples TRBV5-5 to TRBJ1-6, with D uncertain. Germline CDR1 reads SGHKS; CDR2 reads YYEKEE (reference sequence). This CDR3 has 17 amino acids. CDR3 coding DNA: TGCGCCAGCAGCTTGGCTGCTTTCGAGGGAGCTTATTCACCCCTCCACTTT. This translates into CASSLAAFEGAYSPLHF.

The chain couples TRBV18 to TRBJ2-5, with 9 bases matching TRBD1. CDR3 size: 15 residues. Germline trimming cut 6 bases from V and 0 bases from J; bases unmatched to any gene: 5. Per the germline V gene, CDR1 is KGHSH and CDR2 is LQKENI. CDR3 loop: CASSRDRVDQETQYF. CDR3 coding DNA: TGTGCCAGCTCGCGGGACAGGGTCGACCAAGAGACCCAGTACTTC.

V and J are TRBV19 and TRBJ2-5; TRBD2 aligns across 8 bases. J lost 5 bases, V lost 3 bases, and 11 bases had no gene match. Germline values: CDR1 LNHDA, CDR2 SQIVND (reference sequence). CDR3 size: 16 residues. CDR3 sequence: CASSIAARGGRETQYF. In DNA, the CDR3 is TGTGCCAGTAGTATTGCGGCGCGTGGCGGGAGGGAGACCCAGTACTTC.

In its sample, this clone was seen a few times. The chain is built from TRBV27 and TRBJ2-3; D is unclear. Germline-derived CDR1 and CDR2 are MNHEY and SMNVEV (reference sequence). Trimming cost V 3 bases and J 4 bases, with 8 bases left between them. The CDR3 covers 13 residues. CDR3 nucleotide sequence: TGTGCCAGCAGTTTCCACACAGCAGATACGCAGTATTTT. It encodes CASSFHTADTQYF.

As to this clone: At the DNA level, this CDR3 is encoded by other sequences in the same sample as well. The genes are TRBV7-9 and TRBJ2-5; no clear D. V lost 4 bases, J lost 2 bases, and 2 bases lay in between. Per the germline V gene, CDR1 is SEHNR and CDR2 is FQNEAQ (reference sequence). The CDR3 loop spans 11 amino acids. The DNA of the CDR3 is TGTGCCAGCAGCTCTCAAGAGACCCAGTACTTC. It specifies CASSSQETQYF.

The table lists this clone with a few counts. V and J are TRBV18 and TRBJ1-3; 9 positions match TRBD1. Per germline, CDR1 KGHSH and CDR2 LQKENI. J lost 0 bases, V lost 3 bases, and 6 bases had no gene match. The CDR3 covers 17 residues. The CDR3 nucleotides are TGTGCCAGCTCACCTCGGACAGGGGTGAACTCTGGAAACACCATATATTTT. This codes for CASSPRTGVNSGNTIYF.

This chain uses TRBV5-4 with TRBJ2-3; possible D gene TRBD2, 6 bases. Trimming pared 7 bases from V and 2 bases from J, leaving 14 bases between. Germline loops: CDR1 SGHNT, CDR2 YYREEE (reference sequence). The CDR3 extends over 14 amino acids. Written as DNA, the CDR3 is TGTGCCAGCTCCCCCCCGGGACTCACAGATACGCAGTATTTT. Translation gives CASSPPGLTDTQYF.

The chain combines TRBV15 with TRBJ1-2; 10 positions agree with TRBD1. The CDR3 covers 15 residues. V lost 5 bases and J lost 6; bases outside the gene matches: 9. The germline CDR1 and CDR2 sequences are LNHNV and YYDKDF (reference sequence). DNA of the CDR3: TGTGCCACCAGCGTATCCCCGGGACAGGGGAATGGCTACACCTTC. Translated, it gives CATSVSPGQGNGYTF.

The CDR3 region is CSVQGVGSYNEQFF. In DNA, the CDR3 is TGCAGCGTCCAGGGGGTAGGGTCCTACAATGAGCAGTTCTTC. The chain recombines TRBV29-1 with TRBJ2-1; TRBD1 agrees at 7 bases. Germline CDR1 reads SQVTM; CDR2 reads ANQGSEA. Trimming removed 6 bases from V and 1 base from J; junction bases left unmatched: 6. This CDR3 contains 14 residues.

This clone was seen once. This sequence joins TRBV3-1 (or the pseudogene TRBV3-2) and TRBJ1-6; a weak D match, TRBD1 (5 bases). Germline loops: CDR1 LGHDT, CDR2 YNNKEL (reference sequence). Trimming removed 1 base from V and 10 bases from J, with 11 bases in between. The CDR3 runs to 14 residues. The CDR3, as DNA: TGTGCCAGCAGCCAAGTCGGGGCGGGGTCACCCCTCCACTTT. Translated, it gives CASSQVGAGSPLHF.

The chain employs TRBV2 and TRBJ1-4, with unresolved D. The germline CDR1 and CDR2 sequences are SNHLY and FYNNEI. V shed 6 bases and J shed 6 bases, with 11 bases lying between them. The CDR3 is 13 residues long. The CDR3 nucleotides are TGTGCCAGCAGCGGGGAAGCGGATGAAAAACTGTTTTTT. Its translation: CASSGEADEKLFF.

J is TRBJ2-5 and V is TRBV5-1; tentatively, D is TRBD2 (5 bases). This CDR3 spans 14 amino acids. Trimming shortened V by 0 bases and J by 5 bases, and 11 bases separated the two germline ends. Germline loops: CDR1 SGHRS, CDR2 YFSETQ. The CDR3 DNA follows: TGCGCCAGCAGCTTGGTTCGGGGTCGGGAGACCCAGTACTTC. Its protein is CASSLVRGRETQYF.

The gene calls are TRBV2 and TRBJ1-6; 9 bases align to TRBD1. The CDR3 extends over 15 amino acids. Germline lookup yields CDR1 SNHLY and CDR2 FYNNEI. V lost 6 bases, J lost 9 bases, and 9 bases stayed unmatched. CDR3 DNA: TGTGCCAGCAGAAGGACAGGGGATGGGTTTTCACCCCTCCACTTT. Translated: CASRRTGDGFSPLHF.

The CDR3 is CSVAPSGANVLTF. In nucleotides, the CDR3 is TGCAGCGTTGCCCCATCCGGGGCCAACGTCCTGACTTTC. The rearrangement links TRBV29-1 to TRBJ2-6; D is uncertain. Germline V gene lookup returns CDR1 SQVTM and CDR2 ANQGSEA. V was shortened by 4 bases and J by 4 bases, with 8 bases between the two germline ends. The CDR3 runs 13 residues.

The chain has TRBV5-1 and TRBJ2-5; unclear D gene. The CDR3 is 12 residues long. Germline CDR1 and CDR2: SGHRS and YFSETQ. The V gene lost 0 bases and the J gene lost 4 bases, with 4 bases spanning the gap. CDR3 nucleotides: TGCGCCAGCAGCTTGGCCGGAGAGACCCAGTACTTC. Translating gives CASSLAGETQYF.

The V call is TRBV7-3, the J call TRBJ2-1, with unresolved D. Germline V lookup: CDR1 SGHTA, CDR2 FQGTGA. With 0 bases removed from V and 6 bases from J, the gap between germline ends came to 9 bases. This CDR3 contains 14 residues. This chain's CDR3 is CASSLTTEVNEQFF. The DNA for the CDR3 is TGTGCCAGCAGCTTAACCACAGAAGTCAATGAGCAGTTCTTC. Variable domain in full (rest from reference TRBV7-3 and TRBJ2-1): GAGVSQTPSNKVTEKGKYVELRCDPISGHTALYWYRQSLGQGPEFLIYFQGTGAADDSGLPNDRFFAVRPEGSVSTLKIQRTERGDSAVYLCASSLTTEVNEQFFGPGTRLTVL.

The chain joins TRBV18 to TRBJ2-7; D gene unclear. The CDR3 loop spans 11 amino acids. Germline lookup yields CDR1 KGHSH and CDR2 LQKENI. Trimming left V 6 bases short and J 6 bases short, with 9 bases between. CDR3 nucleotide sequence: TGTGCCAGCTCGGAACGCGGCGAGCAGTACTTC. Amino acid sequence: CASSERGEQYF.

This chain joins TRBV28 and TRBJ2-5; TRBD2 agrees at 8 bases. The length of the CDR3 is 15 residues. Trimming took 5 bases from V and 5 from J; bases not matched to a gene: 10. Looked up from germline, CDR1 is MDHEN and CDR2 is SYDVKM. The CDR3, as DNA: TGTGCCAGCAGTCCGTCACTCGCGGGGGGTGAGACCCAGTACTTC. Its translation is CASSPSLAGGETQYF.

Turning to this clone: Other DNA sequences of this sample code for an identical CDR3. V usage is TRBV10-3 and J usage is TRBJ2-5; 8 bases align to TRBD1. This CDR3 contains 13 residues. V trimming: 2 bases; J trimming: 5 bases; junction bases outside the gene matches: 1. Germline V gives CDR1 ENHRY, CDR2 SYGVKD. The CDR3 loop is CAISEGQGETQYF. The DNA for the CDR3 is TGTGCCATCAGTGAGGGACAGGGTGAGACCCAGTACTTC.

The genes are TRBV5-6 and TRBJ1-3; D unresolved. Trimming removed 4 bases at V and 3 bases at J, with 8 bases between. Germline V gene lookup returns CDR1 SGHDT and CDR2 YYEEEE. CDR3 length: 13 amino acids. The chain's CDR3 is CASSPTDGNTIYF. The CDR3 nucleotides read TGTGCCAGCAGCCCCACTGATGGAAACACCATATATTTT.